A selection of T cell receptor beta chains follows, all from one sample in a study of T cell responses to AZD1222 COVID-19 vaccine. Method: immunoSEQ multiplex PCR; TCRdb's copy keeps in-frame clones and lacks some. The table records some 150,000 clones, more than 85% of them present only once. The sequences come from peripheral blood, collected on day 0 of AZD1222 vaccination. These receptors came from an adult in good health. The CDR3 runs from the conserved cysteine through the conserved F or W. D genes are given only for firm matches. Rows may omit the clone size; those that give it use once, few, many or a size class.

size	V	J	D	DNA	CDR3
-	TRBV2	TRBJ2-3	-	TGTGCCAGAGGGGGTAGAGATACGCAGTATTTT	CARGGRDTQYF
few	TRBV5-5	TRBJ2-1	-	TGTGCCAGCAGCTTGGTATCTAGCAATGAGGGTGAGCAGTTCTTC	CASSLVSSNEGEQFF
-	TRBV7-2	TRBJ1-3	TRBD1	TGTGCCAGCAGCTCGACCGGGACAGGGCGCTCTGGAAACACCATATATTTT	CASSSTGTGRSGNTIYF
once	TRBV6-5	TRBJ1-6	-	TGTGCCAGCAGAGGGGCGCCTGATAATTCACCCCTCCACTTT	CASRGAPDNSPLHF
-	TRBV5-1	TRBJ1-1	-	TGCGCCAGCAGCCGGGACCTTGAAGCTTTCTTT	CASSRDLEAFF
-	TRBV5-1	TRBJ2-7	-	TGCGCCAGCAGCCTGGACCTCTCCTACGAGCAGTACTTC	CASSLDLSYEQYF
-	TRBV2	TRBJ1-4	TRBD1	TGTGCCAGCATTTGGGACAGGGATGAAAAACTGTTTTTT	CASIWDRDEKLFF
-	TRBV27	TRBJ2-1	-	TGTGCCAGCAGAGTAAGCTCCTACAATGAGCAGTTCTTC	CASRVSSYNEQFF
-	TRBV2	TRBJ2-1	TRBD2	TGTGCCAGCAGTAAAGGTCAGCGGGAGCGAACCTACAATGAGCAGTTCTTC	CASSKGQRERTYNEQFF
-	TRBV7-8	TRBJ2-7	TRBD2	TGTGCCAGCAGCTTAACCCCCCGACTAGCGGGGGTGAACACCTACGAGCAGTACTTC	CASSLTPRLAGVNTYEQYF
-	TRBV7-8	TRBJ1-5	-	TGTGCCAGCAGCACTACTGGGGGGAATCAGCCCCAGCATTTT	CASSTTGGNQPQHF
-	TRBV2	TRBJ2-7	TRBD2	TGTGCCAGCAGTGAGACTAGCGGGGCCGGGGCCTACGAGCAGTACTTC	CASSETSGAGAYEQYF
-	TRBV7-8	TRBJ2-3	-	TGTGCCAGCAGCCTACGCACTAGCGGGCCCGCGACAGGGGCAGATACGCAGTATTTT	CASSLRTSGPATGADTQYF
-	TRBV5-6	TRBJ1-4	-	TGTGCCAGCAGCTTGGAAGGGGGTAATGAAAAACTGTTTTTT	CASSLEGGNEKLFF
-	TRBV20-1	TRBJ2-7	-	TGCAGTGCTAGATGGGGCTACGAGCAGTACTTC	CSARWGYEQYF
-	TRBV5-4	TRBJ1-1	TRBD1	TGTGCCAGCAGCTTCCCCTGGACAGGCAACACTGAAGCTTTCTTT	CASSFPWTGNTEAFF
-	TRBV3-1/TRBV3-2	TRBJ2-2	-	TGTGCCAGCAGCCTCAACAAAAACACCGGGGAGCTGTTTTTT	CASSLNKNTGELFF
-	TRBV5-1	TRBJ2-2	-	TGCGCCAGCAGCTTGGCTCGGACGCTCCCGCAGGGCGGGGAGCTGTTTTTT	CASSLARTLPQGGELFF
-	TRBV14	TRBJ2-7	TRBD2	TGTGCCAGCAGCCCCTGGACTAGCGGCTCCTACGAGCAGTACTTC	CASSPWTSGSYEQYF
-	TRBV5-1	TRBJ1-2	-	TGCGCCAGCAGCGCGGGAGTAACTAACTATGGCTACACCTTC	CASSAGVTNYGYTF
-	TRBV24-1	TRBJ2-5	-	TGTGCCACCAGTGTAGGAGGGTTCGAAGAGACCCAGTACTTC	CATSVGGFEETQYF
-	TRBV2	TRBJ1-1	TRBD1	TGTGCCAGCACCAGGGGGGAGGTGAACACTGAAGCTTTCTTT	CASTRGEVNTEAFF
-	TRBV19	TRBJ1-2	-	TGTGCCAGTAGTATAGGAGGGTTGGTTGGCTACACCTTC	CASSIGGLVGYTF
-	TRBV5-1	TRBJ2-1	TRBD2	TGCGCCAGCAGCCCGGGACTAGCGGGGGGGGATGAGCAGTTCTTC	CASSPGLAGGDEQFF
-	TRBV6-5	TRBJ1-6	-	TGTGCCAGCCGACCCTTAGGGGATAATTCACCCCTCCACTTT	CASRPLGDNSPLHF
-	TRBV12-3/TRBV12-4	TRBJ2-1	-	TGTGCCAGCAGTGCTTCAGGCAACCAGTTCTTC	CASSASGNQFF
-	TRBV19	TRBJ1-1	-	TGTGCCAGTAGTGCACTAGATCAAAGGGGGAGCGCTGAAGCTTTCTTT	CASSALDQRGSAEAFF
-	TRBV5-5	TRBJ2-5	TRBD1	TGTGCCAGCAGCTCCGGGACAGGGGGTGGGACCCAGTACTTC	CASSSGTGGGTQYF
-	TRBV20-1	TRBJ1-6	-	TGCAGTGCTAGTGGTACGCAGAATTCACCCCTCCACTTT	CSASGTQNSPLHF
-	TRBV10-3	TRBJ2-7	-	TGTGCCATCAGTGAGACCCTATACGAGCAGTACTTC	CAISETLYEQYF
-	TRBV6-6	TRBJ2-1	-	TGTGCCAGCAGTTACAGGGTACAGGGTGGTAATGAGCAGTTCTTC	CASSYRVQGGNEQFF
-	TRBV24-1	TRBJ1-1	-	TGTGCCACTCCGTCTGGGAACACTGAAGCTTTCTTT	CATPSGNTEAFF
-	TRBV11-2	TRBJ2-2	-	TGTGCCAGCAGCTTAGTTGTTACAGGGAGGGCCGGGGAGCTGTTTTTT	CASSLVVTGRAGELFF
-	TRBV5-1	TRBJ2-1	-	TGCGCCAGCAGCCCTGCGGGGGCCGTAACCTACAATGAGCAGTTCTTC	CASSPAGAVTYNEQFF
-	TRBV7-2	TRBJ2-1	-	TGTGCCAGCAGCTTAGGGCCCCCTACCTACAATGAGCAGTTCTTC	CASSLGPPTYNEQFF
-	TRBV5-1	TRBJ2-3	TRBD1	TGCGCCAGCAGCTGGACAGGGTCCCAAGATACGCAGTATTTT	CASSWTGSQDTQYF
-	TRBV7-6	TRBJ2-7	-	TGTGCCAGCAGCCGGACTGTTAGCTCCTACGAGCAGTACTTC	CASSRTVSSYEQYF
-	TRBV7-7	TRBJ2-1	TRBD2	TGTGCTAGCAGCTTAGAAGCGGGAGGGTACAATGAGCAGTTCTTC	CASSLEAGGYNEQFF
-	TRBV7-2	TRBJ2-7	-	TGTGCCAGCAGTTTATCGTTTTACGAGCAGTACTTC	CASSLSFYEQYF
-	TRBV2	TRBJ2-1	-	TGTGCCAGCAGCGCTAGGACTAACAATGAGCAGTTCTTC	CASSARTNNEQFF
-	TRBV6-5	TRBJ2-7	-	TGTGCCAGCAGTCCTGAGACAGCCTCCTACGAGCAGTACTTC	CASSPETASYEQYF
-	TRBV7-9	TRBJ1-1	TRBD1	TGTGCCAGCAGCCTCGATGAGGGACAGGGGAACACTGAAGCTTTCTTT	CASSLDEGQGNTEAFF
-	TRBV3-1/TRBV3-2	TRBJ1-6	TRBD1	TGTGCCAGCAGCCTGACAGGGGCTAATTCACCCCTCCACTTT	CASSLTGANSPLHF
once	TRBV11-2	TRBJ2-2	-	TGTGCCAGCAGCCTCCAATTCGTCTACACCGGGGAGCTGTTTTTT	CASSLQFVYTGELFF
once	TRBV29-1	TRBJ2-4	-	TGCAGCGTTAGAAGGGAAAACATTCAGTACTTC	CSVRRENIQYF
-	TRBV7-2	TRBJ1-4	-	TGTGCCAGCAGCCAGCAGGGGCCTGCAACTAATGAAAAACTGTTTTTT	CASSQQGPATNEKLFF
-	TRBV4-2	TRBJ1-1	-	TGTGCCAGCAGCCAAGATGAGATGACTCGGGGCACTGAAGCTTTCTTT	CASSQDEMTRGTEAFF
-	TRBV7-2	TRBJ1-1	-	TGTGCCAGCAGCTTAATCACGAACACTGAAGCTTTCTTT	CASSLITNTEAFF
-	TRBV3-1/TRBV3-2	TRBJ2-7	-	TGTGCCAGCAGCGCAACGAGGGGCAGAAGCTCCTACGAGCAGTACTTC	CASSATRGRSSYEQYF
-	TRBV6-1	TRBJ2-1	TRBD1	TGTGCCAGCAGTGCAGCCGACAGGGGCGATGAGCAGTTCTTC	CASSAADRGDEQFF
-	TRBV5-6	TRBJ1-3	TRBD1	TGTGCCAGCAGCCAGCCGGGACAGGGGGCCCGGGGAAACACCATATATTTT	CASSQPGQGARGNTIYF
-	TRBV10-2	TRBJ1-1	-	TGCGCCAGCAGGGACGTTCGCACTGAAGCTTTCTTT	CASRDVRTEAFF
-	TRBV6-5	TRBJ2-2	-	TGTGCCAGCACCCAGGGTTGGGTCACCGGGGAGCTGTTTTTT	CASTQGWVTGELFF
-	TRBV6-1	TRBJ1-6	-	TGTGCCAGCAGTGAAGGGGAAGGGCCATCACCCCTCCACTTT	CASSEGEGPSPLHF
-	TRBV4-2	TRBJ1-5	-	TGTGCCAGCAGCCAAGATGGGGGGCAGATCAATCAGCCCCAGCATTTT	CASSQDGGQINQPQHF
-	TRBV9	TRBJ1-2	-	TGTGCCAGCAGCGTAGCTTTGTCGGGGATGACAGGCCATGGCTACACCTTC	CASSVALSGMTGHGYTF
-	TRBV29-1	TRBJ2-3	-	TGCAGCGTTGTCACAGATACGCAGTATTTT	CSVVTDTQYF